Presented here are 30 T cell receptor beta chains from one specimen sequenced in a study of vaccination and CD4 T cells after COVID-19. One entry per CDR3 protein results from TCRdb running MiXCR on the PCR reads. The sample includes 25,000 to 30,000 distinct CDR3 sequences, around 50% of them seen just once. Stated time point: late sampling 161 to 241 days after vaccination in a few convalescent patients. Sequences were derived from CD4+ T cells from blood, sampled about 7 months after SARS-CoV-2 vaccination. These receptor sequences come from a human donor who had recovered from COVID-19.

Only a few counts were recorded for this clonotype. J is TRBJ2-5 and V is TRBV5-1, with a weak D call TRBD2 (6 bases). Looked up from germline, CDR1 is SGHRS and CDR2 is YFSETQ. V shed 5 bases and J shed 4 bases, with 12 bases lying between them. CDR3 size: 13 residues. CDR3 residues: CASSFAGRETQYF. The CDR3 DNA sequence: TGCGCCAGCAGTTTCGCGGGAAGAGAGACCCAGTACTTC.

J is TRBJ1-5 and V is TRBV28, with a tentative D call TRBD1 (5 bases). Trimming removed 7 bases from V and 0 bases from J, with 19 bases in between. From germline, CDR1 is MDHEN and CDR2 SYDVKM. CDR3 length: 17 residues. Written as DNA, the CDR3 is TGTGCCAGCATCGGCAGGGAGGTAAAATATAGCAATCAGCCCCAGCATTTT. Amino acid sequence: CASIGREVKYSNQPQHF.

The chain links TRBV6-1 to TRBJ2-7, with 8 bases that match TRBD2. Losses at the gene ends were 0 bases for V and 4 bases for J; bases not matched to a gene: 17. The germline CDR1 and CDR2 sequences are MNHNS and SASEGT. CDR3 length: 19 residues. In nucleotides, the CDR3 is TGTGCCAGCAGTGAAGCTACCGGGACTAGTAGTCCGCCCACTTACGAGCAGTACTTC. Its translation is CASSEATGTSSPPTYEQYF.

The genes are TRBV11-2 and TRBJ2-7; 8 bases agree with TRBD1. The J segment lost 4 bases and the V segment lost 5 bases, leaving 13 bases of the junction unmatched. The CDR3 sequence is 16 residues long. Germline V gene data show CDR1 as SGHAT and CDR2 as FQNNGV. CDR3 in amino acids: CASSVGPGGPIYEQYF. In nucleotides, the CDR3 is TGTGCCAGCAGCGTTGGCCCAGGGGGCCCAATTTACGAGCAGTACTTC. Drawing the rest from reference TRBV11-2 and TRBJ2-7, the complete variable domain is EAGVAQSPRYKIIEKRQSVAFWCNPISGHATLYWYQQILGQGPKLLIQFQNNGVVDDSQLPKDRFSAERLKGVDSTLKIQPAKLEDSAVYLCASSVGPGGPIYEQYFGPGTRLTVT.

The chain links TRBV7-2 to TRBJ2-7; the D is unclear. The V gene's germline CDR1 is SGHTA and CDR2 FQGNSA. CDR3 length equals 13 residues. Trimming took 2 bases from V and 3 from J, leaving 8 bases between them. CDR3 coding DNA: TGTGCCAGCAGCTTAATGATAGACTACGAGCAGTACTTC. Protein: CASSLMIDYEQYF.

V usage is TRBV12-3 or TRBV12-4 and J usage is TRBJ2-3; weak D call: TRBD2 (5 bases). Trimming stripped 7 bases from V and 4 bases from J, with 15 bases between. The CDR3 runs 14 residues. The CDR3 DNA reads TGTGCCAGCACCGAGCGGCTAGCCGCAGATACGCAGTATTTT. It codes for CASTERLAADTQYF.

The V call is TRBV7-9, the J call TRBJ2-2; D possibly corresponds to TRBD2 (6 bases). The germline V gene encodes CDR1 SEHNR and CDR2 FQNEAQ (reference sequence). The CDR3 extends over 17 amino acids. V was trimmed by 1 base and J by 0 bases, leaving 12 bases between them. The chain's CDR3 is CASSLVYGGTNTGELFF. For the CDR3, the DNA is TGTGCCAGCAGCTTAGTGTATGGCGGGACGAACACCGGGGAGCTGTTTTTT.

V gene TRBV20-1 combines with J gene TRBJ2-3, with D tentatively TRBD2 (6 bases). The CDR3 is 14 residues long. V was pared by 6 bases and J by 6 bases, with 19 bases between. The germline V gene has CDR1 DFQATT and CDR2 SNEGSKA (reference sequence). The DNA for the CDR3 is TGCAGTGCGTCGGGACTGGGCCGTGGCGATACGCAGTATTTT. As protein: CSASGLGRGDTQYF.

The rearrangement links TRBV11-2 to TRBJ2-7; possible D gene TRBD2, 5 bases. V lost 1 base and J 5 bases, leaving 15 bases between the germline ends. Per germline, CDR1 SGHAT and CDR2 FQNNGV. The CDR3 is 15 amino acids. This chain's CDR3 is CASSLVPGMVDEQYF. CDR3 in DNA: TGTGCCAGCAGCTTAGTCCCGGGGATGGTGGACGAGCAGTACTTC.

This chain uses TRBV20-1 with TRBJ1-1; D might be TRBD1 (5 bases). The CDR3 contains 15 residues. Germline CDR1 and CDR2: DFQATT and SNEGSKA (reference sequence). V gave up 6 bases and J gave up 1 base, with 18 bases separating them. The CDR3 reads CSATGSMTANTEAFF. CDR3 DNA sequence: TGCAGTGCAACCGGGTCCATGACAGCGAACACTGAAGCTTTCTTT.

V and J are TRBV6-1 and TRBJ2-1, with TRBD2 matching 7 bases. The CDR3 runs 15 residues. Trimming cost V 3 bases and J 6 bases; bases outside gene matches: 8. Per germline, CDR1 MNHNS and CDR2 SASEGT. CDR3 residues: CASSDRDYLANEQFF. In DNA form, the CDR3 reads TGTGCCAGCAGTGACAGGGACTACCTAGCCAATGAGCAGTTCTTC.

This clonotype was seen only a few times. The chain combines TRBV6-2 or TRBV6-3 with TRBJ1-2; D not certain. This CDR3 region has 14 residues. Germline loops: CDR1 MNHEY, CDR2 SVGEGT. V was pared by 2 bases and J by 3 bases, with 10 bases between. The CDR3 region is CASSYGGRYYGYTF. DNA for the CDR3: TGTGCCAGCAGTTACGGTGGCAGGTACTATGGCTACACCTTC.

The chain joins TRBV28 to TRBJ1-5, with 7 bases matching TRBD1. Germline loops: CDR1 MDHEN, CDR2 SYDVKM. V was clipped by 6 bases and J by 0 bases; unmatched bases: 11. This CDR3 has 17 residues. DNA of the CDR3: TGTGCCAGCAGGGAGGGACAGTCGAGGTATAGCAATCAGCCCCAGCATTTT. It translates to CASREGQSRYSNQPQHF. Using reference TRBV28 and TRBJ1-5 for the parts outside the CDR3, the full variable domain is DVKVTQSSRYLVKRTGEKVFLECVQDMDHENMFWYRQDPGLGLRLIYFSYDVKMKEKGDIPEGYSVSREKKERFSLILESASTNQTSMYLCASREGQSRYSNQPQHFGDGTRLSIL.

V is TRBV20-1 and J is TRBJ2-3; D is unresolved. The germline V gene has CDR1 DFQATT and CDR2 SNEGSKA (reference sequence). The V gene lost 5 bases and the J gene lost 5 bases, with 8 bases spanning the gap. This CDR3 contains 11 residues. CDR3 nucleotide sequence: TGCAGTGCTGAGCTCGAAGATACGCAGTATTTT. Its translation is CSAELEDTQYF.

The CDR3 bases are TGTGCCAGCAAGGAGGGCTCTGGGGCCAACGTCCTGACTTTC. Residues: CASKEGSGANVLTF. This sequence joins TRBV28 and TRBJ2-6, with D tentatively TRBD2 (6 bases). CDR3 length equals 14 residues. Trimming pared 7 bases from V and 0 bases from J, leaving 7 bases between. Germline CDR1 is MDHEN and CDR2 is SYDVKM.

This clonotype was recorded a few times. The chain carries TRBV27 and TRBJ2-2, with 9 bases lining up with TRBD2. V shed 6 bases, J shed 3 bases, and the junction held 8 bases outside the gene matches. This CDR3 region has 16 residues. Germline lookup yields CDR1 MNHEY and CDR2 SMNVEV (reference sequence). The CDR3 protein is CASSHGLARDTGELFF. In nucleotides, the CDR3 is TGTGCCAGCAGCCATGGACTAGCGCGGGACACCGGGGAGCTGTTTTTT.

This clonotype appeared a single time. This chain connects TRBV7-8 to TRBJ1-5, with 7 bases fitting TRBD1. The CDR3 is 16 residues long. CDR1 SGHVS and CDR2 FQNEAQ come from the germline V gene. The ends lost 4 bases at V and 5 bases at J; junction bases unmatched: 11. DNA for the CDR3: TGTGCCAGCAGCTCAGTGGTCTACAGGGGCCATCAGCCCCAGCATTTT. It encodes CASSSVVYRGHQPQHF.

V usage is TRBV20-1 and J usage is TRBJ2-5, with TRBD2 as a possible D gene (7 bases). From germline, CDR1 is DFQATT and CDR2 SNEGSKA (reference sequence). Deletions cut 4 bases from V and 5 bases from J, with 17 bases between. CDR3 length: 14 residues. The CDR3 sequence is CSAKRGGSLETQYF. The CDR3 bases are TGCAGTGCTAAGAGGGGGGGTAGCCTGGAGACCCAGTACTTC.

V gene TRBV23-1 combines with J gene TRBJ2-5; D is tentatively TRBD1 or TRBD2 (5 bases each). TRBV23-1 is labeled an ORF, and its function is uncertain. Trimming took 2 bases from V and 6 from J, leaving 7 bases between them. There are 12 residues in the CDR3. The CDR3 spells CASSQEGKTQYF. In nucleotides, the CDR3 is TGCGCCAGCAGTCAAGAGGGGAAGACCCAGTACTTC.

This clonotype was picked up a small number of times. V gene TRBV6-5 combines with J gene TRBJ2-3, with 7 bases that match TRBD2. The V and J ends lost 2 bases and 2 bases, in that order; junction bases with no gene match: 4. The germline gives CDR1 MNHEY, CDR2 SVGAGI. CDR3 size: 15 residues. For the CDR3, the DNA is TGTGCCAGCAGTTACGGGAGGGAGGCCACAGATACGCAGTATTTT. Translation gives CASSYGREATDTQYF.

This clonotype was counted only a few times. The rearrangement uses TRBV6-1 and TRBJ2-3, with 11 positions matching TRBD1. V trimming: 7 bases; J trimming: 4 bases; junction bases outside the gene matches: 7. This CDR3 comprises 15 residues. CDR1 MNHNS and CDR2 SASEGT come from the germline V gene. The CDR3 nucleotides are TGTGCCAGCACCGCCCCGGGACAGGGGGCAGATACGCAGTATTTT. Its protein is CASTAPGQGADTQYF.

The rearrangement uses TRBV20-1 and TRBJ1-1; tentative D call: TRBD1 (5 bases). Looked up from germline, CDR1 is DFQATT and CDR2 is SNEGSKA (reference sequence). The V end lost 6 bases, the J end lost 2 bases, and 16 bases lay between the germline ends. The CDR3 has 14 amino acids. The CDR3 protein is CSAQRGGPNTEAFF. DNA for the CDR3: TGCAGTGCCCAACGGGGGGGTCCTAACACTGAAGCTTTCTTT.

The chain uses TRBV7-2 and TRBJ2-1; the match to TRBD2 covers 15 bases. CDR1 is SGHTA and CDR2 is FQGNSA in the germline V gene. V lost 1 base, J lost 8 bases, and 3 bases stayed unmatched. The CDR3 is made up of 16 amino acids. The CDR3 region is CASSLVWTSGRDEQFF. The CDR3 DNA sequence: TGTGCCAGCAGCTTAGTGTGGACTAGCGGGAGGGATGAGCAGTTCTTC.

The V gene is TRBV4-1, the J gene TRBJ2-5; 7 bases align to TRBD2. This CDR3 comprises 14 residues. V shed 3 bases and J 3 bases; nucleotides not matched to a gene: 4. The germline V gene encodes CDR1 MGHRA and CDR2 YSYEKL. CDR3 amino acids: CASSQGRGEETQYF. DNA for the CDR3: TGCGCCAGCAGCCAGGGCCGGGGGGAAGAGACCCAGTACTTC.

The CDR3 coding sequence is TGTGCCGGCGGAATTCAGAGCACTGAAGCTTTCTTT. This sequence encodes CAGGIQSTEAFF. The chain couples TRBV6-1 to TRBJ1-1; D is ambiguous. In germline, CDR1 is MNHNS, CDR2 SASEGT. CDR3 length: 12 amino acids. V dropped 11 bases and J dropped 4 bases, with 14 bases sitting between them.

This chain uses TRBV5-6 with TRBJ1-5; 7 bases line up with TRBD1. CDR1 and CDR2 from the germline V gene are SGHDT and YYEEEE. V was clipped by 4 bases and J by 5 bases; unmatched bases: 9. The CDR3 sequence is 15 residues long. This CDR3 is CASSRTGTAYQPQHF. CDR3 in DNA: TGTGCCAGCAGCCGAACCGGGACAGCATATCAGCCCCAGCATTTT.

The chain couples TRBV10-2 to TRBJ1-1; D unclear. Germline assignment: CDR1 WSHSY and CDR2 SAAADI. Trimming removed 3 bases at V and 2 bases at J, with 10 bases between. The CDR3 is 14 amino acids. The CDR3 spells CASSERYSNTEAFF. In DNA, the CDR3 is TGCGCCAGCAGTGAACGGTACTCAAACACTGAAGCTTTCTTT.

This sequence joins TRBV7-2 and TRBJ2-7, with no clear D. The CDR3 extends over 12 amino acids. Germline V gene sequence: CDR1 SGHTA, CDR2 FQGNSA. V gave up 4 bases and J gave up 2 bases, with 6 bases separating them. The DNA for the CDR3 is TGTGCCAGCAGCTATAATACCTACGAGCAGTACTTC. It specifies CASSYNTYEQYF.

The V gene is TRBV27, the J gene TRBJ2-5; weak D call: TRBD2 (6 bases). CDR3 length: 14 residues. The germline V gene encodes CDR1 MNHEY and CDR2 SMNVEV (reference sequence). The V and J ends lost 2 bases and 4 bases respectively, with 11 bases between them. The CDR3, as DNA: TGTGCCAGCAGTTTACTAGGGCGGGGAGAGACCCAGTACTTC. Residues: CASSLLGRGETQYF.

The chain links TRBV7-8 to TRBJ2-7; D might be TRBD2 (6 bases). Trimming took off 0 bases at V and 2 bases at J, with 8 bases between the two ends. The CDR3 has 14 amino acids. Looked up from germline, CDR1 is SGHVS and CDR2 is FQNEAQ. The CDR3 DNA reads TGTGCCAGCAGCTTAGCGAGACTAGCCTACGAGCAGTACTTC. It specifies CASSLARLAYEQYF.